The 18 T cell receptor beta chains below all came from one sample that was sequenced in a study of blood T cell repertoires in COVID-19 (TCRdb year 2020). The library relied on the immunoSEQ multiplex PCR assay. Not all clones reach the TCRdb copy of this immuneACCESS table, which keeps in-frame sequences only. Checked studies attribute under half of the gap to unresolved V genes and leave the rest unexplained. This sample gives under 400,000 clones in total; about 90% of them show up just once. In total, the top ten clones hold more than 9% of the sample. The specimen was peripheral blood. These TCRs come from a woman in her 30s with COVID-19, enrolled during active disease.

This sequence joins TRBV6-5 and TRBJ2-7; 10 bases are shared with TRBD1. Trimming cost V 6 bases and J 5 bases; bases outside gene matches: 10. This CDR3 has 15 residues. Germline V CDR1 and CDR2: MNHEY, SVGAGI. The CDR3: CASSLLGTGAHEQYF. CDR3 DNA sequence: TGTGCCAGCAGCCTCCTCGGGACAGGGGCCCACGAGCAGTACTTC.

V gene TRBV19 combines with J gene TRBJ1-5; 7 bases are a match to TRBD1. This CDR3 region has 15 residues. The V gene end was trimmed by 3 bases and the J gene end by 4 bases; junction bases not matched to a gene: 6. Germline V gene lookup returns CDR1 LNHDA and CDR2 SQIVND (reference sequence). CDR3: CASSIGTANNQPQHF. The CDR3 DNA reads as TGTGCCAGTAGTATCGGGACAGCCAATAATCAGCCCCAGCATTTT. The entire variable domain, with the rest obtained from reference TRBV19 and TRBJ1-5, is as follows: DGGITQSPKYLFRKEGQNVTLSCEQNLNHDAMYWYRQDPGQGLRLIYYSQIVNDFQKGDIAEGYSVSREKKESFPLTVTSAQKNPTAFYLCASSIGTANNQPQHFGDGTRLSIL.

V gene TRBV10-3 combines with J gene TRBJ2-6; 9 bases map to TRBD1. Trimming removed 8 bases from V and 4 bases from J; junction bases left unmatched: 6. Germline V lookup: CDR1 ENHRY, CDR2 SYGVKD. The CDR3 spans 15 residues. CDR3 bases: TGTGCCATCCAGGGACAGGGTCAGGGGGCCAACGTCCTGACTTTC. This gives the protein CAIQGQGQGANVLTF.

The rearrangement uses TRBV18 and TRBJ2-7; D might be TRBD2 (5 bases). This CDR3 has 15 amino acids. Germline CDR1 is KGHSH and CDR2 is LQKENI. V was pared by 1 base and J by 1 base, with 11 bases between. CDR3 in DNA: TGTGCCAGCTCACCACGCGCGGGTCTTTCCTACGAGCAGTACTTC. Protein: CASSPRAGLSYEQYF.

The rearrangement uses TRBV29-1 and TRBJ2-7, with 10 bases fitting TRBD2. Losses at the gene ends were 4 bases for V and 3 bases for J; bases not matched to a gene: 6. This CDR3 comprises 14 residues. Germline V gene data show CDR1 as SQVTM and CDR2 as ANQGSEA. The CDR3 sequence is CSVVLAGEFYEQYF. The CDR3 region has the DNA TGCAGCGTTGTTCTAGCGGGAGAGTTCTACGAGCAGTACTTC.

This clone showed up just once. The V gene is TRBV15, the J gene TRBJ2-5, with D perhaps matching TRBD1 (6 bases). V dropped 3 bases and J dropped 5 bases, with 16 bases sitting between them. In germline, CDR1 is LNHNV, CDR2 YYDKDF (reference sequence). The CDR3 covers 15 residues. The CDR3 sequence: CATSSGDIVGETQYF. Written as DNA, the CDR3 is TGTGCCACCAGCAGCGGGGACATCGTGGGGGAGACCCAGTACTTC.

The chain couples TRBV3-1 (or the pseudogene TRBV3-2) to TRBJ1-1; D gene ambiguous. Germline-derived CDR1 and CDR2 are LGHDT and YNNKEL (reference sequence). Between the trimmed V and J ends, which lost 4 bases and 0 bases, there was a span of 12 bases. The CDR3 runs 15 residues. The CDR3 bases are TGTGCCAGCAGCCCCACGGCAGGAATGAACACTGAAGCTTTCTTT. Protein product: CASSPTAGMNTEAFF.

This clone was seen a few times. V and J are TRBV3-1 (or the pseudogene TRBV3-2) and TRBJ1-1; D ambiguous. The CDR3 is 11 residues long. Germline CDR1 and CDR2: LGHDT and YNNKEL (reference sequence). Deletions cut 3 bases from V and 5 bases from J, with 4 bases between. The CDR3 region has the DNA TGTGCCAGCAGCCATCTTACTGAAGCTTTCTTT. It specifies CASSHLTEAFF.

The chain employs TRBV18 and TRBJ2-7; D ambiguous. Germline V gene data show CDR1 as KGHSH and CDR2 as LQKENI. CDR3 length: 13 residues. V lost 4 bases to trimming and J lost 7 bases, with 14 bases between them. The CDR3 DNA sequence: TGTGCCAGCTCACAATACTTCTCCAGGGAGCAGTACTTC. It encodes CASSQYFSREQYF.

The rearrangement uses TRBV28 and TRBJ2-2; D is possibly TRBD2 (5 bases). V was cut by 6 bases and J by 3 bases, with 11 bases left in between. CDR1 and CDR2 (germline): MDHEN, SYDVKM. The CDR3 has 14 residues. CDR3 protein: CASSPTRDTGELFF. CDR3 sequence (DNA): TGTGCCAGCAGCCCCACTAGGGACACCGGGGAGCTGTTTTTT.

The V gene is TRBV9, the J gene TRBJ2-5; no reliable D call. CDR1 and CDR2 from the germline V gene are SGDLS and YYNGEE. The CDR3 runs 14 residues. The germline V and J ends were trimmed by 0 bases and 1 base, with 7 bases remaining between them. In nucleotides, the CDR3 is TGTGCCAGCAGCGTAGGCGGAGCCCAAGAGACCCAGTACTTC. It encodes CASSVGGAQETQYF.

CDR3 DNA sequence: TGCGCCAGCAGCTCGGGACAAACTTATGGCTACACCTTC. Protein: CASSSGQTYGYTF. This chain connects TRBV5-1 to TRBJ1-2, with D possibly being TRBD1 (6 bases). V lost 3 bases and J 5 bases, leaving 11 bases between the germline ends. The CDR3 has 13 amino acids. From germline, CDR1 is SGHRS and CDR2 YFSETQ.

This clone was seen a handful of times. The chain recombines TRBV10-1 with TRBJ2-2, with 7 bases fitting TRBD1. Germline loops: CDR1 WNHNN, CDR2 SYGVQD (reference sequence). The junction had 6 bases not matched to a gene; V was cut back by 2 bases and J by 6 bases. CDR3 length: 15 amino acids. The CDR3 DNA follows: TGCGCCAGCAGTGAGGGGACAGCGAGGGCCGGGGAGCTGTTTTTT. Translation gives CASSEGTARAGELFF.

The chain joins TRBV6-1 to TRBJ2-7; 8 positions agree with TRBD1. V lost 2 bases and J lost 3; bases outside the gene matches: 6. Germline CDR1 reads MNHNS; CDR2 reads SASEGT. The CDR3 totals 15 residues. The DNA of the CDR3 is TGTGCCAGCAGTGAACCCGGGACAGGAGACTACGAGCAGTACTTC. It is translated as CASSEPGTGDYEQYF.

The J gene is TRBJ2-2, the V gene TRBV6-2 or TRBV6-3; D gene uncertain. CDR3 length equals 13 residues. The germline V gene has CDR1 MNHEY and CDR2 SVGEGT. V dropped 6 bases and J dropped 7 bases, with 12 bases sitting between them. The CDR3 protein is CASSLPGLGELFF. CDR3 bases: TGTGCCAGCAGCCTTCCAGGCCTCGGGGAGCTGTTTTTT.

V gene TRBV5-1 combines with J gene TRBJ1-1, with D uncertain. The CDR3 consists of 14 residues. Germline V gene data show CDR1 as SGHRS and CDR2 as YFSETQ. The V and J ends lost 1 base and 1 base respectively, with 8 bases between them. CDR3 sequence reads: CASSLSFSNTEAFF. The CDR3 DNA reads as TGCGCCAGCAGCTTGTCGTTTTCGAACACTGAAGCTTTCTTT.

The chain combines TRBV10-3 with TRBJ2-5; D uncertain. Trimming took 3 bases from V and 5 from J, leaving 10 bases between them. The CDR3 spans 13 residues. The germline V gene encodes CDR1 ENHRY and CDR2 SYGVKD. The CDR3 sequence: CAISDVAEETQYF. Written as DNA, the CDR3 is TGTGCCATCAGTGACGTGGCGGAGGAGACCCAGTACTTC.

About this clone: The DNA is omitted, as the CDR3 cannot be located on it reliably, and the CDR3 follows TCRdb's listing. The chain joins TRBV27 to TRBJ1-1; TRBD1 is taken as the D call from the table, unchecked against the DNA. Germline V gene sequence: CDR1 MNHEY, CDR2 SMNVEV (reference sequence). With termini counted, the CDR3 has 15 amino acids. CDR3 residues: CASSSSTGAVAEAFF.